A selection of T cell receptor beta chains follows, all from one sample in a study of blood T cell repertoires in COVID-19. The repertoire was sequenced with immunoSEQ multiplex PCR; TCRdb's copy has only in-frame clones and lacks some. The data hold about 190,000 clones, with roughly 89% observed a single time. What was sequenced was peripheral blood. Receptors were obtained from a man in his forties or fifties with acute or convalescent COVID-19. Each CDR3 is given with its conserved first and last residue. The order of the fields is D gene, J gene, V gene, CDR3 length, clone size, CDR3 DNA, CDR3 protein. The D gene is left open where the match is weak. Not every row has a clone size; where given, it reads once, few, many or a size class.

D gene: .; J gene: TRBJ1-1; V gene: TRBV5-8; CDR3 length: 15; clone size: .; CDR3 DNA: TGTGCCAGCAGCTTGGAGGAGGGGATGGGCACTGAAGCTTTCTTT; CDR3 protein: CASSLEEGMGTEAFF
D gene: TRBD1; J gene: TRBJ1-2; V gene: TRBV4-1; CDR3 length: 15; clone size: .; CDR3 DNA: TGCGCCAGCAGCCAAAATACAGGGGGAGGCTATGGCTACACCTTC; CDR3 protein: CASSQNTGGGYGYTF
D gene: .; J gene: TRBJ2-7; V gene: TRBV12-3/TRBV12-4; CDR3 length: 13; clone size: .; CDR3 DNA: TGTGCCAGCAGAAGCTCGTCCTCCTACGAGCAGTACTTC; CDR3 protein: CASRSSSSYEQYF
D gene: .; J gene: TRBJ2-7; V gene: TRBV18; CDR3 length: 12; clone size: once; CDR3 DNA: TGTGCCAGCTCATCGAGGGGGTACGAGCAGTACTTC; CDR3 protein: CASSSRGYEQYF
D gene: .; J gene: TRBJ1-2; V gene: TRBV29-1; CDR3 length: 15; clone size: few; CDR3 DNA: TGCAGCGTTGAAGATCGAGATATAGGAGCCTATGGCTACACCTTC; CDR3 protein: CSVEDRDIGAYGYTF
D gene: .; J gene: TRBJ2-5; V gene: TRBV3-1/TRBV3-2; CDR3 length: 15; clone size: few; CDR3 DNA: TGTGCCAGCAGCGTGGAGGGGGGGGCCGTCGAGACCCAGTACTTC; CDR3 protein: CASSVEGGAVETQYF
D gene: TRBD2; J gene: TRBJ2-1; V gene: TRBV4-1; CDR3 length: 16; clone size: .; CDR3 DNA: TGCGCCAGCAGCCATCTCGGGGGGACCTCCTACAATGAGCAGTTCTTC; CDR3 protein: CASSHLGGTSYNEQFF
D gene: .; J gene: TRBJ2-1; V gene: TRBV25-1; CDR3 length: 15; clone size: .; CDR3 DNA: TGTGCCAGCAGTGGGGCAGAAACCTCCTACAATGAGCAGTTCTTC; CDR3 protein: CASSGAETSYNEQFF
D gene: .; J gene: TRBJ2-5; V gene: TRBV7-9; CDR3 length: 17; clone size: .; CDR3 DNA: TGTGCCAGCAGCTTAACGGTTGGAGGGCCATTCCAAGAGACCCAGTACTTC; CDR3 protein: CASSLTVGGPFQETQYF
D gene: TRBD1; J gene: TRBJ1-1; V gene: TRBV4-1; CDR3 length: 15; clone size: few; CDR3 DNA: TGCGCCAGCAGCCATGACAGGGGGCGGAGGACTGAAGCTTTCTTT; CDR3 protein: CASSHDRGRRTEAFF
D gene: .; J gene: TRBJ1-3; V gene: TRBV6-5; CDR3 length: 16; clone size: .; CDR3 DNA: TGTGCCAGCAGTTACTCGAGAACAGGCGTTGGAAACACCATATATTTT; CDR3 protein: CASSYSRTGVGNTIYF
D gene: TRBD1; J gene: TRBJ1-1; V gene: TRBV19; CDR3 length: 14; clone size: .; CDR3 DNA: TGTGCCAGTAGTAGGGACAGGGTATCAACTGAAGCTTTCTTT; CDR3 protein: CASSRDRVSTEAFF
D gene: TRBD1; J gene: TRBJ1-6; V gene: TRBV30; CDR3 length: 11; clone size: .; CDR3 DNA: TGTGCCTGTGGACAGGGCACACCCCTCCACTTT; CDR3 protein: CACGQGTPLHF
D gene: .; J gene: TRBJ2-4; V gene: TRBV18; CDR3 length: 15; clone size: once; CDR3 DNA: TGTGCCAGCTCACCCTATGGACTAGCCAAAAACATTCAGTACTTC; CDR3 protein: CASSPYGLAKNIQYF
D gene: TRBD1; J gene: TRBJ1-6; V gene: TRBV19; CDR3 length: 15; clone size: .; CDR3 DNA: TGTGCCAGTAGTAAGGGACAGGGGACCGTCTCACCCCTCCACTTT; CDR3 protein: CASSKGQGTVSPLHF
D gene: TRBD2; J gene: TRBJ2-2; V gene: TRBV5-1; CDR3 length: 15; clone size: .; CDR3 DNA: TGCGCCAGCAGTTTAGCGGGAGTGAACACCGGGGAGCTGTTTTTT; CDR3 protein: CASSLAGVNTGELFF
D gene: .; J gene: TRBJ1-4; V gene: TRBV28; CDR3 length: 13; clone size: .; CDR3 DNA: TGTGCCAGCAGGAGAGCAACTAATGAAAAACTGTTTTTT; CDR3 protein: CASRRATNEKLFF